This T cell receptor beta chain was recorded in a study of shared clonotypes between healthy human individuals. Study as a whole: Each donor's CD4 naive and CD4 memory cells filled three plates apiece, CD8 naive two, and CD8 memory one.

Germline CDR1 SGHRS, CDR2 YFSETQ. This CDR3 has 15 amino acids. Trimming shortened V by 1 base and J by 3 bases, and 13 bases separated the two germline ends. Deep-level running was used for the assay. The table came from immunoSEQ multiplex PCR; TCRdb's copy has only in-frame clones and leaves some out. This table holds nearly 2 million clones, about 95% found once. General study findings and limits: Blood was the only sampled material, and tissue repertoires likely differ. Clonotypes shared by all four donors outscored non-shared clonotypes in generation probability.

Concerning this clone itself: Its antigen is unknown.

Only CD45RO-negative cells positively selected for CCR7 counted as naive CD8 cells, so terminally differentiated effector memory CD45RA+ cells were excluded. The J gene is TRBJ1-1, the V gene TRBV5-1; D may be TRBD1 (6 bases). Sequenced material: naive CD8+ T cells sorted from blood. The receptor was isolated from a man between 18 and 29 years old in good health. Here the CDR3 DNA reads TGCGCCAGCAGCTTGTCGGGGGCGGAGTACACTGAAGCTTTCTTT. Amino acid sequence: CASSLSGAEYTEAFF.